This T cell receptor (beta chain) appears in the sequencing data of a study of T-cell memory formation after mild COVID-19. Findings and limits, study-wide: In pre-infection memory, a portion of responding clones appeared, which suggested that cross-reactive memory joined. The study found balanced CD4/CD8 in clones contracting day 15 to 85 and a CD4+ lean in later expanders.

The V end was cut by 0 bases, the J end by 0 bases, with 7 bases between. Per the germline V gene, CDR1 is SGDLS and CDR2 is YYNGEE. There are 15 residues in the CDR3. MiXCR, run by TCRdb on the 5' RACE reads, gives a single entry per CDR3 protein. This repertoire shows 300,000 to 400,000 distinct CDR3 sequences, under 30% found once; its top ten account for roughly 13%. As for this clonotype: Its antigen is not known.

This TCR came from an adult woman who had mild COVID-19 (a few samples of this study predate the infection). Cell type and time point are not known. The chain joins TRBV9 to TRBJ1-5; maybe TRBD1 (5 bases). The material sequenced was PBMCs or a T cell subset sorted from them (not recorded which). The CDR3 DNA reads as TGTGCCAGCAGCGTAGCAGGGAATAGCAATCAGCCCCAGCATTTT. Translated: CASSVAGNSNQPQHF. The full variable domain, with the rest looked up from reference TRBV9 and TRBJ1-5, is DSGVTQTPKHLITATGQRVTLRCSPRSGDLSVYWYQQSLDQGLQFLIQYYNGEERAKGNILERFSAQQFPDLHSELNLSSLELGDSALYFCASSVAGNSNQPQHFGDGTRLSIL.